Below are 23 T cell receptor beta chains sequenced from a single sample in a study of T cell responses to AZD1222 COVID-19 vaccine. The data were produced by immunoSEQ multiplex PCR, yet TCRdb's version contains in-frame clones alone and is incomplete. In the table there are 250,000 to 300,000 clones, about 94% of which are singletons. The sample was peripheral blood, taken 28 days after the second AZD1222 dose. The source is an adult who received the AZD1222 COVID-19 vaccine.

This sequence joins TRBV19 and TRBJ1-5; TRBD1 is a possible D gene (6 bases). The CDR3 is 14 amino acids. CDR1 is LNHDA, CDR2 SQIVND, per germline (reference sequence). V was cut by 3 bases and J by 3 bases, with 9 bases left in between. CDR3 residues: CASSIDRYNQPQHF. The CDR3 DNA reads as TGTGCCAGTAGTATCGACAGGTACAATCAGCCCCAGCATTTT.

V and J are TRBV7-9 and TRBJ1-2, with a possible D match to TRBD1 (5 bases). Germline assignment: CDR1 SEHNR and CDR2 FQNEAQ (reference sequence). V shed 3 bases and J shed 6 bases, with 14 bases lying between them. The CDR3 consists of 14 residues. Written as DNA, the CDR3 is TGTGCCAGCAGCTTGGGGCTGAGTGGGGATGGCTACACCTTC. This translates into CASSLGLSGDGYTF.

The gene calls are TRBV28 and TRBJ1-1, with 8 bases that match TRBD1. This CDR3 contains 14 residues. Germline-derived CDR1 and CDR2 are MDHEN and SYDVKM. The V segment lost 6 bases and the J segment 4 bases; nucleotides outside the gene matches: 7. CDR3 DNA sequence: TGTGCCAGCAGCGTGACAGGGGAAATCACTGAAGCTTTCTTT. Translation gives CASSVTGEITEAFF.

Concerning this clone itself: The sample holds other DNA sequences that translate to the same CDR3. This chain uses TRBV28 with TRBJ1-2; TRBD1 aligns across 8 bases. CDR1 and CDR2 (germline): MDHEN, SYDVKM. V was clipped by 6 bases and J by 0 bases; unmatched bases: 3. The CDR3 contains 14 residues. CDR3 in amino acids: CASSSRGPNYGYTF. CDR3 nucleotides: TGTGCCAGCAGCTCCAGGGGGCCTAACTATGGCTACACCTTC.

This rearrangement joins TRBV2 to TRBJ1-5; 9 bases map to TRBD1. CDR1 and CDR2 from the germline V gene are SNHLY and FYNNEI. V lost 6 bases, J lost 3 bases, and 9 bases stayed unmatched. The CDR3 extends over 16 amino acids. The CDR3 sequence is CASRSGTGLTNQPQHF. The CDR3 nucleotides are TGTGCCAGCAGATCCGGGACAGGGCTTACCAATCAGCCCCAGCATTTT.

This clone was recorded once. The rearrangement links TRBV2 to TRBJ1-5, with 7 bases aligning to TRBD1. J lost 1 base, V lost 6 bases, and 6 bases had no gene match. Germline-derived CDR1 and CDR2 are SNHLY and FYNNEI. The CDR3 runs 15 residues. The CDR3 loop reads CASRRDRASNQPQHF. CDR3 nucleotides: TGTGCCAGCAGACGAGACAGGGCGAGCAATCAGCCCCAGCATTTT.

The count of this clone is one. DNA of the CDR3: TGTGCCAGCAGCTCCGATTTTAGGTCGCTATACACCTTC. This gives the protein CASSSDFRSLYTF. The gene calls are TRBV5-6 and TRBJ1-2; D remains unclear. The CDR3 contains 13 residues. Trimming removed 3 bases from V and 11 bases from J, with 17 bases in between. Germline V gene data show CDR1 as SGHDT and CDR2 as YYEEEE.

The genes are TRBV9 and TRBJ2-3; TRBD1 might be the D (6 bases). The germline V gene has CDR1 SGDLS and CDR2 YYNGEE. V lost 0 bases, J lost 5 bases, and 10 bases lay in between. This CDR3 has 14 residues. The CDR3 here is CASSVALQGDTQYF. The CDR3 nucleotides are TGTGCCAGCAGCGTAGCACTACAGGGAGATACGCAGTATTTT.

In this sample, this clone turned up once. This chain links TRBV9 with TRBJ1-4; the match to TRBD1 covers 10 bases. With V trimmed by 4 bases and J by 8 bases, 11 bases remained unmatched. Germline V lookup: CDR1 SGDLS, CDR2 YYNGEE. The CDR3 runs to 16 residues. CDR3 DNA sequence: TGTGCCAGCAGCCCGAAAGGGGGACAGGGGTGGGAAAAACTGTTTTTT. Encoded protein: CASSPKGGQGWEKLFF.

CDR3 sequence: CASSHGLAVNEQYF. The CDR3 region has the DNA TGTGCCAGCTCTCACGGACTAGCGGTTAACGAGCAGTACTTC. The gene calls are TRBV18 and TRBJ2-7, with 10 positions matching TRBD2. CDR1 is KGHSH, CDR2 LQKENI, per germline. V gave up 6 bases and J gave up 5 bases; unmatched junction bases: 7. The CDR3 is made up of 14 amino acids.

The chain carries TRBV7-9 and TRBJ2-1, with a tentative D call TRBD2 (5 bases). V lost 2 bases to trimming and J lost 9 bases, with 8 bases between them. The CDR3 runs to 12 residues. Germline loops: CDR1 SEHNR, CDR2 FQNEAQ (reference sequence). The CDR3 DNA is TGTGCCAGCAGCTTAAGGGCGGGTGAGCAGTTCTTC. Amino acids: CASSLRAGEQFF.

This clone was seen a single time. The chain joins TRBV2 to TRBJ2-1; D unresolved. Per germline, CDR1 SNHLY and CDR2 FYNNEI. With 8 bases removed from V and 0 bases from J, the gap between germline ends came to 11 bases. The CDR3 is 14 amino acids. The CDR3 bases are TGTGCCAGCGGACCCTTTAGCTCCTACAATGAGCAGTTCTTC. Amino acid sequence: CASGPFSSYNEQFF.

This sequence joins TRBV5-1 and TRBJ2-7; 10 bases are a match to TRBD2. V lost 4 bases to trimming and J lost 3 bases; unmatched junction nucleotides: 7. The CDR3 runs 15 residues. CDR1 is SGHRS and CDR2 is YFSETQ in the germline V gene. For the CDR3, the DNA is TGCGCCAGCAGCCCCGGACTAGCGGATATCTACGAGCAGTACTTC. This encodes CASSPGLADIYEQYF.

The rearrangement joins TRBV2 to TRBJ1-1, with D possibly matching TRBD1 (6 bases). Germline CDR1 is SNHLY and CDR2 is FYNNEI. The germline V and J ends were trimmed by 6 bases and 0 bases, with 14 bases remaining between them. This CDR3 is built from 15 residues. The CDR3 here is CASRYRESMNTEAFF. The CDR3 nucleotides read TGTGCCAGCAGGTACAGGGAAAGCATGAACACTGAAGCTTTCTTT.

This clone was observed a few times. The chain links TRBV10-3 to TRBJ1-1, with unresolved D. The CDR3 contains 15 residues. Germline values: CDR1 ENHRY, CDR2 SYGVKD. Trimming pared 4 bases from V and 6 bases from J, leaving 18 bases between. Written as DNA, the CDR3 is TGTGCCATCAGTGGGACTACCTCACCGTCCGCTGAAGCTTTCTTT. Amino acid sequence: CAISGTTSPSAEAFF.

The chain is built from TRBV16 and TRBJ1-2; D remains ambiguous. Deletions cut 0 bases from V and 4 bases from J, with 12 bases between. Germline CDR1 KGHSY, CDR2 FQNENV. This CDR3 has 15 amino acids. The CDR3 spells CASSQSGRGIYGYTF. The CDR3, as DNA: TGTGCCAGCAGCCAATCGGGAAGAGGGATCTATGGCTACACCTTC. Full variable domain (outside the CDR3, taken from reference TRBV16 and TRBJ1-2): GEEVAQTPKHLVRGEGQKAKLYCAPIKGHSYVFWYQQVLKNEFKFLISFQNENVFDETGMPKERFSAKCLPNSPCSLEIQATKLEDSAVYFCASSQSGRGIYGYTFGSGTRLTVV.

V gene TRBV15 combines with J gene TRBJ2-5; 7 bases align to TRBD2. The CDR3 loop spans 15 amino acids. Looked up from germline, CDR1 is LNHNV and CDR2 is YYDKDF (reference sequence). V was clipped by 1 base and J by 2 bases; unmatched bases: 4. CDR3 protein: CATSRARTRQETQYF. The CDR3 DNA follows: TGTGCCACCAGCAGAGCCAGGACTAGGCAAGAGACCCAGTACTTC.

The rearrangement uses TRBV2 and TRBJ2-3, with 11 bases lining up with TRBD2. The CDR3 contains 16 residues. The germline V gene encodes CDR1 SNHLY and CDR2 FYNNEI. Trimming cost V 0 bases and J 5 bases; bases outside gene matches: 4. The chain's CDR3 is CASSEARGTSGDTQYF. For the CDR3, the DNA is TGTGCCAGCAGTGAAGCGAGAGGGACTAGCGGAGATACGCAGTATTTT. Drawing the rest from reference TRBV2 and TRBJ2-3, the complete variable domain is EPEVTQTPSHQVTQMGQEVILRCVPISNHLYFYWYRQILGQKVEFLVSFYNNEISEKSEIFDDQFSVERPDGSNFTLKIRSTKLEDSAMYFCASSEARGTSGDTQYFGPGTRLTVL.

The chain has TRBV3-1 (or the pseudogene TRBV3-2) and TRBJ2-7, with D perhaps assigned TRBD1 or TRBD2 (5 bases each). Germline V gives CDR1 LGHDT, CDR2 YNNKEL (reference sequence). Between the trimmed V and J ends, which lost 1 base and 3 bases, there was a span of 13 bases. The CDR3 loop spans 15 amino acids. The CDR3 DNA is TGTGCCAGCAGCCAAGGGGGACGGAGTTTCTACGAGCAGTACTTC. This codes for CASSQGGRSFYEQYF.

The chain employs TRBV7-8 and TRBJ1-5; 7 positions agree with TRBD1. The trim removed 1 base at V and 6 bases at J, leaving 3 bases unmatched. The V gene's germline CDR1 is SGHVS and CDR2 FQNEAQ. The CDR3 runs to 14 residues. The CDR3 loop reads CASSLVAGGQPQHF. CDR3 in DNA: TGTGCCAGCAGCTTAGTAGCAGGGGGTCAGCCCCAGCATTTT. The complete variable domain, with remaining parts taken from reference TRBV7-8 and TRBJ1-5, reads GAGVSQSPRYKVAKRGQDVALRCDPISGHVSLFWYQQALGQGPEFLTYFQNEAQLDKSGLPSDRFFAERPEGSVSTLKIQRTQQEDSAVYLCASSLVAGGQPQHFGDGTRLSIL.

The V call is TRBV2, the J call TRBJ2-2, with a possible D match to TRBD1 (6 bases). The CDR3 extends over 16 amino acids. Trimming removed 6 bases at V and 5 bases at J, with 19 bases between. Looked up from germline, CDR1 is SNHLY and CDR2 is FYNNEI. CDR3 coding DNA: TGTGCCAGCAGGGAAAACAGGGATGCAAGGACCGGGGAGCTGTTTTTT. The encoded protein is CASRENRDARTGELFF.

This rearrangement joins TRBV3-1 (or the pseudogene TRBV3-2) to TRBJ1-1; no firm D call. V was trimmed by 4 bases and J by 5 bases, leaving 14 bases between them. Germline V lookup: CDR1 LGHDT, CDR2 YNNKEL (reference sequence). This CDR3 is 14 amino acids long. The CDR3 spells CASSLKTKGTEAFF. CDR3 DNA sequence: TGTGCCAGCAGCCTTAAGACTAAGGGAACTGAAGCTTTCTTT.

The sample holds one count of this clone. The V gene is TRBV6-4, the J gene TRBJ1-3; no clear D. CDR3 length equals 13 residues. Germline V gene sequence: CDR1 MRHNA, CDR2 SNTAGT. Trimming pared 3 bases from V and 4 bases from J, leaving 7 bases between. For the CDR3, the DNA is TGTGCCAGCAGTGATTCCTGGGGAAACACCATATATTTT. Translating it yields CASSDSWGNTIYF.